This entry is about one T cell receptor (beta chain). Antigen: not known. Cryopreserved PBMCs yielded about 2 micrograms of genomic DNA for TCR beta libraries. The entry originates in a study of cytotoxic CD8 clonotypes in ibrutinib-treated CLL. Findings and limits, study-wide: Collection times varied between progressing and sustained-remission patients. Increased clonality at ibrutinib response gave way to a return toward baseline at progression.

The repertoire was sequenced with immunoSEQ multiplex PCR; TCRdb's copy has only in-frame clones and lacks some. The sample holds over 95,000 clones, 58% seen once. This specimen was PBMCs, taken after 24 months of ibrutinib treatment. The source of this sequence is a human donor with chronic lymphocytic leukemia.

The CDR3 loop is CASFPGQGPQGTQYF. Here the CDR3 DNA reads TGCGCCAGCTTTCCGGGACAGGGGCCTCAGGGGACCCAGTACTTC. This rearrangement joins TRBV10-2 to TRBJ2-5, with TRBD1 identical over 10 bases. CDR1 WSHSY and CDR2 SAAADI come from the germline V gene. Losses at the gene ends were 8 bases for V and 7 bases for J; bases not matched to a gene: 13. The CDR3 runs 15 residues.